This TCR beta chain was retrieved from a study of blood T cell repertoires in COVID-19. Study-level background: The study drew acute and convalescent COVID-19 samples from the United States, Italy and Spain. T cells, B-cell-depleted T cells, or PBMCs supplied cDNA or gDNA.

Source study methods: How many nucleated cells were present was estimated from reference gene primer amplification. Here immunoSEQ multiplex PCR was the method, and the copy in TCRdb shows in-frame clones only, minus some. That table furnishes V, J and clone size, whereas the DNA furnished D and trimming. The sample shows fewer than 200,000 clones, roughly 80% of them seen only once. The CDR3 loop spans 14 amino acids. Germline CDR1 and CDR2: SNHLY and FYNNEI. J was trimmed by 6 bases and V by 7 bases; bases with no gene match: 7. This TCR was sampled from a woman aged 65 to 85 with acute or convalescent COVID-19. The sequencing input was peripheral blood. This chain uses TRBV2 with TRBJ2-7; 12 nucleotides align to TRBD2. The CDR3 bases are TGTGCCAGCACCCTAGCGGGGGGGCCGTTCGAGCAGTACTTC. Protein sequence: CASTLAGGPFEQYF.